This T cell receptor beta chain was profiled in a study of T-cell reconstitution after alpha-beta-depleted transplantation in children (dated by TCRdb to about 2016). Turning to the overall study: Using TCR repertoire profiling, the study quantitatively followed how T-cell immune reconstitution unfolded in children after TCRalphabeta/CD19-depleted allogeneic hematopoietic cell transplantation.

The research as a whole found: The high TCRbeta diversity at day 60 in some patients was ascribed to recipient T cells and intrathymic progenitors that had survived conditioning. The apparently early recovery of alphabetaT-cell counts about two months after transplant reportedly depended on only several hundred rapidly expanded clones that came from non-depleted graft cells. Hyperexpanded clone frequencies declined over subsequent months; after one year, T-cell counts and TCRbeta diversity were mostly attributed to newly produced T cells.

The table lists this clonotype with many counts. Its binding antigen is unknown. There are no base qualities to consult, and no much larger clone falls within one base. Trimming at the junction amounts to 4 bases on V and 4 bases on J, and the germline ends lie 12 bases apart. The CDR3 contains 13 residues, cysteine and phenylalanine counted. The CDR3 DNA has 39 bases and is translated from base 1. CDR1 and CDR2, looked up from the germline V gene, are SQVTM and ANQGSEA. The library came from PCR. Sequencing relied on an Illumina HiSeq 2500. TCR libraries were prepared with molecular barcoding, using unique molecular identifiers to normalize TCRbeta repertoire quantification. TCRdb trimmed the raw reads at Q25, called clones with MiXCR and kept productive beta chains. Each entry is one CDR3 protein sequence, shown with its most common DNA and genes. The sample contains 250,000 to 300,000 distinct CDR3 sequences, roughly a tenth of them found a single time. The ten largest account for around 7.6% of the sample.

What this sample's treatment or condition label stands for: allogeneic hematopoietic cell transplantation with graft depleted of TCRalphabeta T cells and CD19 B cells. Transplant recipients were children who received TCRalphabeta/CD19-depleted allogeneic hematopoietic cell grafts. The sequence came from a boy under three years old with acute myeloid leukemia, due to receive a stem cell transplant. The input for sequencing was PBMCs, taken before TCRalphabeta/CD19-depleted stem cell transplant. The sequence is built from TRBV29-1 and TRBJ2-3; the D gene is unclear. The CDR3 here reads CSVGPGGPDTQYF. The DNA is TGCAGCGTTGGACCTGGTGGCCCAGATACGCAGTATTTT.